This TCR beta chain stems from a study of PD-L1 blockade in urothelial cancer. Study in general: Blood was tested 3 weeks (second dose) and 6 weeks into treatment.

Some clones are missing from TCRdb's copy, which holds only in-frame ones; the method was immunoSEQ multiplex PCR. This sample has 25,000 to 35,000 clones; more than 70% occur once, and the top ten carry roughly 3.1%. J was trimmed by 0 bases and V by 7 bases; bases with no gene match: 8. The V gene's germline CDR1 is SNHLY and CDR2 FYNNEI. The CDR3 length is 15 residues. Sample: PBMCs, taken around atezolizumab (anti-PD-L1) treatment. This receptor was identified in a man aged 45-65 years with urothelial cancer. The chain links TRBV2 to TRBJ2-5, with 7 bases that match TRBD1. The CDR3, as DNA: TGTGCCAGCAACCAGGACAGGTCCAACCAAGAGACCCAGTACTTC. This gives the protein CASNQDRSNQETQYF.